A single sample is the source of the 17 T cell receptor beta chains below, sequenced in a study of T cell changes during pregnancy in multiple sclerosis. Assay used: immunoSEQ multiplex PCR; TCRdb lists only in-frame clones, some missing. The sample lists 100,000 to 110,000 clones; 92% were seen once. The sample was peripheral blood, taken after pregnancy. These receptors all stem from a female donor with multiple sclerosis, enrolled in a pregnancy study.

CDR3 residues: CASSLRGGSGNTIYF. The CDR3 DNA reads TGTGCCAGCAGCCTCAGGGGCGGATCTGGAAACACCATATATTTT. The V gene is TRBV7-2, the J gene TRBJ1-3; possible D gene TRBD1, 6 bases. Trimming pared 5 bases from V and 1 base from J, leaving 12 bases between. This CDR3 contains 15 residues. Germline CDR1 SGHTA, CDR2 FQGNSA.

In DNA form, the CDR3 reads TGTGCCAGCAATAATGGGGGGTTCAATCAGCCCCAGCATTTT. Encoded protein: CASNNGGFNQPQHF. This sequence joins TRBV6-1 and TRBJ1-5, with D tentatively TRBD1 (5 bases). This CDR3 is 14 amino acids long. Per the germline V gene, CDR1 is MNHNS and CDR2 is SASEGT. The ends were cut back, 7 bases at V and 3 bases at J, with 13 bases in the middle.

This clone appeared once. The chain carries TRBV5-4 and TRBJ2-4; D is perhaps TRBD1 (5 bases). Germline lookup yields CDR1 SGHNT and CDR2 YYREEE (reference sequence). This CDR3 comprises 14 residues. The V gene lost 4 bases and the J gene lost 6 bases, with 14 bases spanning the gap. CDR3 protein: CASSPADRGNIQYF. In DNA form, the CDR3 reads TGTGCCAGCAGCCCGGCGGATAGGGGAAACATTCAGTACTTC.

The V gene is TRBV13, the J gene TRBJ1-1; 8 nucleotides line up with TRBD1. The CDR3 runs to 14 residues. V lost 4 bases and J lost 2; bases outside the gene matches: 3. CDR1 PRHDT and CDR2 FYEKMQ come from the germline V gene (reference sequence). The CDR3 region has the DNA TGTGCCAGCAGCTACAGGGGGATCAACACTGAAGCTTTCTTT. Residues: CASSYRGINTEAFF.

The V and J genes are TRBV7-9 and TRBJ2-2; weak D call: TRBD2 (5 bases). The V end lost 3 bases, the J end lost 7 bases, and 15 bases lay between the germline ends. The CDR3 has 15 amino acids. Germline V gives CDR1 SEHNR, CDR2 FQNEAQ (reference sequence). The CDR3 is CASSFQLPGDGELFF. The CDR3 DNA reads as TGTGCCAGCAGCTTCCAGCTCCCCGGGGACGGGGAGCTGTTTTTT.

The CDR3 here is CASSSGLITGYTF. The CDR3 DNA sequence: TGTGCCAGCAGTTCAGGTCTGATCACCGGCTACACCTTC. The chain uses TRBV28 and TRBJ1-2, with D unclear. Germline V CDR1 and CDR2: MDHEN, SYDVKM. Trimming took 4 bases from V and 8 from J, leaving 14 bases between them. This CDR3 comprises 13 residues.

J is TRBJ2-1 and V is TRBV6-5; 8 bases line up with TRBD1. V shed 4 bases and J 6 bases; nucleotides not matched to a gene: 11. Germline V gives CDR1 MNHEY, CDR2 SVGAGI. This CDR3 comprises 16 residues. The CDR3 region has the DNA TGTGCCAGCAGTTCCCGGACAGGGACGGCAGTCAATGAGCAGTTCTTC. Translated: CASSSRTGTAVNEQFF.

The chain couples TRBV6-6 to TRBJ2-1; TRBD2 agrees at 13 bases. The CDR3 sequence is 16 residues long. Unmatched junction bases numbered 10, after V lost 5 bases and J lost 9 bases. Germline V gives CDR1 MNHNY, CDR2 SVGAGI (reference sequence). This CDR3 reads CASSKRTSGSAREQFF. For the CDR3, the DNA is TGTGCCAGCAGTAAACGGACTAGCGGGAGCGCCCGTGAGCAGTTCTTC.

The chain combines TRBV19 with TRBJ2-7, with TRBD1 matching over 8 bases. From germline, CDR1 is LNHDA and CDR2 SQIVND (reference sequence). There are 15 residues in the CDR3. J was trimmed by 2 bases and V by 5 bases; bases with no gene match: 8. CDR3 loop: CASSPRTGYAYEQYF. In DNA form, the CDR3 reads TGTGCCAGTAGTCCTCGGACAGGGTACGCCTACGAGCAGTACTTC. Looking up the rest from reference TRBV19 and TRBJ2-7 gives the full variable domain: DGGITQSPKYLFRKEGQNVTLSCEQNLNHDAMYWYRQDPGQGLRLIYYSQIVNDFQKGDIAEGYSVSREKKESFPLTVTSAQKNPTAFYLCASSPRTGYAYEQYFGPGTRLTVT.

The V and J genes are TRBV2 and TRBJ1-1; D remains ambiguous. Germline values: CDR1 SNHLY, CDR2 FYNNEI. The CDR3 runs 14 residues. V lost 3 bases and J lost 1, with 9 bases in between. CDR3 amino acids: CASSDHRGNTEAFF. The CDR3 nucleotides are TGTGCCAGCAGTGATCATCGGGGGAACACTGAAGCTTTCTTT. Together with reference TRBV2 and TRBJ1-1, the CDR3 gives the full variable domain: EPEVTQTPSHQVTQMGQEVILRCVPISNHLYFYWYRQILGQKVEFLVSFYNNEISEKSEIFDDQFSVERPDGSNFTLKIRSTKLEDSAMYFCASSDHRGNTEAFFGQGTRLTVV.

The V and J genes are TRBV11-3 and TRBJ2-7, with a tentative D call TRBD2 (6 bases). Trimming removed 5 bases at V and 2 bases at J, with 16 bases between. Germline V CDR1 and CDR2: SGHNT, YENEEA. The CDR3 extends over 15 amino acids. The CDR3 DNA sequence: TGTGCCAGCAGCCCGGCCCGGGGGAGAACCTACGAGCAGTACTTC. Protein product: CASSPARGRTYEQYF.

V is TRBV5-1 and J is TRBJ1-6, with no clear D. The length of the CDR3 is 14 residues. CDR1 is SGHRS and CDR2 is YFSETQ in the germline V gene. V shed 0 bases and J shed 4 bases, with 5 bases lying between them. CDR3 sequence reads: CASSLAEYNSPLHF. The CDR3 nucleotides read TGCGCCAGCAGCTTGGCAGAATATAATTCACCCCTCCACTTT.

The chain carries TRBV7-9 and TRBJ2-6, with D perhaps matching TRBD1 (6 bases). The CDR3 extends over 16 amino acids. V lost 5 bases, J lost 2 bases, and 13 bases lay in between. Germline V gene lookup returns CDR1 SEHNR and CDR2 FQNEAQ (reference sequence). The DNA for the CDR3 is TGTGCCAGCAGCATAAGTACAGGGACTGGGGCCAACGTCCTGACTTTC. Translated, it gives CASSISTGTGANVLTF.

The rearrangement links TRBV6-6 to TRBJ1-2; D may be TRBD1 (6 bases). The CDR3 totals 13 residues. V was shortened by 5 bases and J by 1 base, with 8 bases between the two germline ends. CDR1 is MNHNY and CDR2 is SVGAGI in the germline V gene (reference sequence). In DNA, the CDR3 is TGTGCCAGCAGTCGACAGGATAACTATGGCTACACCTTC. It is translated as CASSRQDNYGYTF.

This chain uses TRBV6-1 with TRBJ2-2; D is perhaps TRBD1 (5 bases). Per germline, CDR1 MNHNS and CDR2 SASEGT. V dropped 1 base and J dropped 7 bases, with 10 bases sitting between them. The CDR3 spans 14 residues. In nucleotides, the CDR3 is TGTGCCAGCAGTGAAGAGCCTAGGGGCGGGGAGCTGTTTTTT. Its protein product is CASSEEPRGGELFF.

The chain links TRBV7-2 to TRBJ2-7, with 9 bases lining up with TRBD2. The J segment lost 4 bases and the V segment lost 4 bases, leaving 5 bases of the junction unmatched. The CDR3 is 14 residues long. The V gene's germline CDR1 is SGHTA and CDR2 FQGNSA. CDR3 residues: CASSSPGLAYEQYF. The CDR3 DNA follows: TGTGCCAGCAGCTCCCCGGGACTAGCTTACGAGCAGTACTTC.

The chain recombines TRBV5-6 with TRBJ2-7, with 12 bases identical to TRBD2. J lost 3 bases, V lost 0 bases, and 4 bases had no gene match. The V gene's germline CDR1 is SGHDT and CDR2 YYEEEE. The CDR3 extends over 16 amino acids. The CDR3: CASSLVTSGSFYEQYF. As DNA, the CDR3 is TGTGCCAGCAGCTTGGTGACTAGCGGGAGTTTCTACGAGCAGTACTTC.